This passage covers 25 T cell receptor beta chains from one sample sequenced in a study of blood T cell repertoires in COVID-19. Clones were read by immunoSEQ multiplex PCR, and TCRdb kept only the in-frame ones, dropping some. The data show a few hundred thousand clones, 88% seen once. Sequencing was performed on peripheral blood. These TCRs come from a woman in her twenties or thirties who had recovered from COVID-19.

This clone was recorded a few times. The rearrangement joins TRBV4-2 to TRBJ1-1; D perhaps matches TRBD1 (5 bases). This CDR3 has 12 residues. CDR1 is LGHNA, CDR2 YNFKEQ, per germline. Trimming pared 3 bases from V and 4 bases from J, leaving 6 bases between. In nucleotides, the CDR3 is TGTGCCAGCAGCCAGGGACTCACTGAAGCTTTCTTT. This translates into CASSQGLTEAFF.

J is TRBJ2-7 and V is TRBV5-5; 7 bases agree with TRBD1. V shed 4 bases, J shed 2 bases, and the junction held 12 bases outside the gene matches. The CDR3 contains 16 residues. Looked up from germline, CDR1 is SGHKS and CDR2 is YYEKEE (reference sequence). The CDR3 DNA is TGTGCCAGCAGCCGGAGCGGACAGGCGGATACCTACGAGCAGTACTTC. Protein product: CASSRSGQADTYEQYF.

The V gene is TRBV11-3, the J gene TRBJ2-3; tentative D call: TRBD2 (5 bases). V lost 1 base and J 1 base, leaving 9 bases between the germline ends. CDR3 length: 15 residues. Germline values: CDR1 SGHNT, CDR2 YENEEA. The CDR3 is CASSLVRRGTDTQYF. CDR3 nucleotides: TGTGCCAGCAGCTTAGTCCGGCGGGGCACAGATACGCAGTATTTT.

The chain uses TRBV3-1 (or the pseudogene TRBV3-2) and TRBJ2-7, with TRBD2 matching over 7 bases. J gave up 5 bases and V 1 base, and 11 bases lay outside the gene matches. Germline values: CDR1 LGHDT, CDR2 YNNKEL (reference sequence). The CDR3 covers 16 residues. Here the CDR3 DNA reads TGTGCCAGCAGCCAAGTCGGGGCGGGGGAGTGGGACGAGCAGTACTTC. The encoded protein is CASSQVGAGEWDEQYF.

This clone was found many times. Other DNA sequences from this sample encode an identical CDR3 as well. The chain couples TRBV20-1 to TRBJ2-7; 8 nucleotides match TRBD2. The CDR3 spans 14 residues. Germline V gene sequence: CDR1 DFQATT, CDR2 SNEGSKA (reference sequence). V lost 3 bases and J lost 0; bases outside the gene matches: 4. The DNA of the CDR3 is TGCAGTGCTAGTCCCCTAGCGGGCTCCTACGAGCAGTACTTC. Translation gives CSASPLAGSYEQYF.

The CDR3 DNA reads TGTGCCAGCAGACCTCAGGGATCTTTTAAGTCACCCCTCCACTTT. It specifies CASRPQGSFKSPLHF. The chain joins TRBV6-5 to TRBJ1-6; a weak D match, TRBD1 (5 bases). This CDR3 is built from 15 residues. Germline assignment: CDR1 MNHEY and CDR2 SVGAGI. Trimming shortened V by 6 bases and J by 10 bases, and 19 bases separated the two germline ends.

V gene TRBV29-1 combines with J gene TRBJ2-7; 7 nucleotides match TRBD2. The CDR3 is made up of 11 amino acids. V was clipped by 4 bases and J by 5 bases; unmatched bases: 2. Germline CDR1 reads SQVTM; CDR2 reads ANQGSEA. CDR3 protein: CSVGEGHEQYF. The DNA for the CDR3 is TGCAGCGTTGGGGAGGGGCACGAGCAGTACTTC.

This clone appeared once. The J gene is TRBJ2-1, the V gene TRBV18, with 14 bases identical to TRBD2. Germline V lookup: CDR1 KGHSH, CDR2 LQKENI. This CDR3 comprises 20 residues. J was trimmed by 0 bases and V by 2 bases; bases with no gene match: 9. CDR3 in amino acids: CASSPTRLAGGRSSYNEQFF. The CDR3 nucleotides are TGTGCCAGCTCACCAACCCGACTAGCGGGGGGGCGAAGCTCCTACAATGAGCAGTTCTTC.

The chain links TRBV2 to TRBJ1-1, with TRBD1 matching over 9 bases. This CDR3 has 15 residues. The V gene's germline CDR1 is SNHLY and CDR2 FYNNEI. V lost 7 bases and J lost 1; bases outside the gene matches: 7. The CDR3 DNA sequence: TGTGCCAGCATTGGGACAGGGCGGAAGAACACTGAAGCTTTCTTT. Translated: CASIGTGRKNTEAFF.

The chain carries TRBV5-1 and TRBJ1-2; D perhaps matches TRBD1 (6 bases). Per germline, CDR1 SGHRS and CDR2 YFSETQ. Trimming shortened V by 0 bases and J by 6 bases, and 12 bases separated the two germline ends. The length of the CDR3 is 14 residues. This chain's CDR3 is CASSLDLDRNGYTF. The CDR3 nucleotides read TGCGCCAGCAGCTTGGATCTGGACAGAAATGGCTACACCTTC.

Only one count was recorded for this clone. The chain has TRBV14 and TRBJ1-1; D ambiguous. The CDR3 sequence is 11 residues long. Per the germline V gene, CDR1 is SGHDN and CDR2 is FVKESK. Trimming left V 0 bases short and J 7 bases short, with 3 bases between. The CDR3 sequence: CASSQDYEAFF. The CDR3 nucleotides are TGTGCCAGCAGCCAAGATTATGAAGCTTTCTTT.

The chain couples TRBV7-2 to TRBJ2-7; 8 bases line up with TRBD1. The CDR3 is 14 residues long. Germline CDR1 reads SGHTA; CDR2 reads FQGNSA. The V and J ends lost 3 bases and 5 bases, in that order; junction bases with no gene match: 6. The CDR3: CASSFRDRRHEQYF. The CDR3 DNA reads as TGTGCCAGCAGCTTCCGGGACAGGAGACACGAGCAGTACTTC.

This clone has a handful of counts. J is TRBJ2-5 and V is TRBV11-1, with D possibly TRBD1 on 6 matching bases. The CDR3 is 14 residues long. CDR1 and CDR2 (germline): SGHAT, FQDESV (reference sequence). The V end was cut by 1 base, the J end by 4 bases, with 10 bases between. The CDR3 region is CASSLGGTRETQYF. The CDR3 bases are TGTGCCAGCAGCTTAGGGGGGACACGAGAGACCCAGTACTTC.

The chain employs TRBV29-1 and TRBJ1-1, with TRBD1 matching over 9 bases. Germline V gene lookup returns CDR1 SQVTM and CDR2 ANQGSEA. Unmatched junction bases numbered 8, after V lost 6 bases and J lost 3 bases. The CDR3 consists of 14 residues. CDR3 DNA sequence: TGCAGCGTCGCCTCGAGACAGGGGGACACTGAAGCTTTCTTT. Translation: CSVASRQGDTEAFF.

The J gene is TRBJ2-3, the V gene TRBV28, with 8 bases identical to TRBD1. The trim removed 8 bases at V and 3 bases at J, leaving 13 bases unmatched. This CDR3 has 16 amino acids. Germline V lookup: CDR1 MDHEN, CDR2 SYDVKM. CDR3 protein: CASQSIGDRGTDTQYF. In DNA form, the CDR3 reads TGTGCCAGCCAGAGTATAGGAGACAGGGGTACAGATACGCAGTATTTT.

Written as DNA, the CDR3 is TGTGCCAGCAGCCAGTCTAGCGGGGGGGATTACAATGAGCAGTTCTTC. Translated, it gives CASSQSSGGDYNEQFF. This chain uses TRBV4-2 with TRBJ2-1; 12 bases fit TRBD2. CDR3 length: 16 amino acids. J gave up 4 bases and V 3 bases, and 4 bases lay outside the gene matches. CDR1 is LGHNA and CDR2 is YNFKEQ in the germline V gene.

The chain has TRBV19 and TRBJ2-2; D gene uncertain. Germline V gene sequence: CDR1 LNHDA, CDR2 SQIVND (reference sequence). There are 13 residues in the CDR3. Trimming stripped 1 base from V and 6 bases from J, with 6 bases between. CDR3 amino acids: CASSIGRAGELFF. CDR3 bases: TGTGCCAGTAGTATAGGTAGAGCCGGGGAGCTGTTTTTT.

V and J are TRBV4-3 and TRBJ2-1; TRBD2 matches at 13 bases. The length of the CDR3 is 16 residues. The V segment lost 4 bases and the J segment 7 bases; nucleotides outside the gene matches: 7. CDR1 LGHNA and CDR2 YSLEER come from the germline V gene. This CDR3 reads CASSLRLAGGQNEQFF. The CDR3 region has the DNA TGCGCCAGCAGCCTGCGACTAGCGGGGGGTCAAAATGAGCAGTTCTTC.

V usage is TRBV12-3 or TRBV12-4 and J usage is TRBJ1-2, with D perhaps TRBD1 (5 bases). CDR3 length: 13 residues. V dropped 5 bases and J dropped 4 bases, with 11 bases sitting between them. CDR3 protein: CASSPGTPYGYTF. The CDR3 DNA reads as TGTGCCAGCAGTCCCGGGACTCCCTATGGCTACACCTTC.

This clone has more than one count but fewer than ten. The genes are TRBV30 and TRBJ2-5, with 7 bases aligning to TRBD2. Per the germline V gene, CDR1 is GTSNPN and CDR2 is SVGIG (reference sequence). After removal of 5 bases from V and 3 bases from J, the junction contained 6 bases not matched to a gene. This CDR3 spans 13 amino acids. The CDR3: CAWGGGGKETQYF. The DNA for the CDR3 is TGTGCCTGGGGTGGCGGGGGAAAAGAGACCCAGTACTTC.

The V gene is TRBV4-3, the J gene TRBJ2-3; TRBD2 matches 13 bases. The CDR3 is 15 residues long. Per the germline V gene, CDR1 is LGHNA and CDR2 is YSLEER. The trim removed 3 bases at V and 5 bases at J, leaving 2 bases unmatched. CDR3 nucleotide sequence: TGCGCCAGCAGCCAGGGACTAGCGGGGCTAGATACGCAGTATTTT. Its translation is CASSQGLAGLDTQYF.

J is TRBJ2-7 and V is TRBV28; 12 bases agree with TRBD2. The CDR3 loop spans 16 amino acids. Germline V gives CDR1 MDHEN, CDR2 SYDVKM. The J segment lost 4 bases and the V segment lost 5 bases, leaving 9 bases of the junction unmatched. The CDR3: CASSLPPLAGGYEQYF. DNA of the CDR3: TGTGCCAGCAGTCTCCCCCCACTAGCGGGGGGATACGAGCAGTACTTC.

This clone showed up just a few times. The chain combines TRBV7-9 with TRBJ1-2; no firm D call. Germline V gene sequence: CDR1 SEHNR, CDR2 FQNEAQ (reference sequence). This CDR3 spans 12 amino acids. Trimming left V 5 bases short and J 4 bases short, with 8 bases between. The CDR3 protein is CASSIIAYGYTF. In DNA form, the CDR3 reads TGTGCCAGCAGCATTATAGCCTATGGCTACACCTTC.

This chain links TRBV5-1 with TRBJ2-7; 8 nucleotides line up with TRBD2. This CDR3 has 14 residues. The junction had 10 bases not matched to a gene; V was cut back by 7 bases and J by 4 bases. From germline, CDR1 is SGHRS and CDR2 YFSETQ. CDR3 residues: CASGPAGTRYEQYF. The CDR3 DNA reads TGCGCCAGCGGCCCCGCCGGGACTAGATACGAGCAGTACTTC.

The V gene is TRBV24-1, the J gene TRBJ2-6, with 11 bases identical to TRBD1. With V trimmed by 5 bases and J by 3 bases, 5 bases remained unmatched. Germline values: CDR1 KGHDR, CDR2 SFDVKD. CDR3 length: 17 residues. The CDR3 protein is CATSAGTGGGGANVLTF. DNA for the CDR3: TGTGCCACCAGTGCCGGGACAGGGGGTGGTGGGGCCAACGTCCTGACTTTC.